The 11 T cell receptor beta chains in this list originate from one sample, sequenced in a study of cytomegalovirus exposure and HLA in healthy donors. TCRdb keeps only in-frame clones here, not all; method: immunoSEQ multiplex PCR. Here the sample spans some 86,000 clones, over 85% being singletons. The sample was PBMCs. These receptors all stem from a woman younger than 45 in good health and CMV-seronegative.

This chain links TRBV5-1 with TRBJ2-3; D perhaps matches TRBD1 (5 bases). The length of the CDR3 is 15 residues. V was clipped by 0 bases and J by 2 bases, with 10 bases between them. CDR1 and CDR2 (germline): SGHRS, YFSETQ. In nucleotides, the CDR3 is TGCGCCAGCAGCTTGGGGTCAGGGAACACAGATACGCAGTATTTT. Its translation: CASSLGSGNTDTQYF.

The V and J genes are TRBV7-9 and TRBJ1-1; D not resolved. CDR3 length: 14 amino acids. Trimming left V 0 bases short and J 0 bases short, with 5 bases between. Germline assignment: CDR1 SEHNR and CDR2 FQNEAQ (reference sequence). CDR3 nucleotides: TGTGCCAGCAGCTTAGCTTCCATGAACACTGAAGCTTTCTTT. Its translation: CASSLASMNTEAFF.

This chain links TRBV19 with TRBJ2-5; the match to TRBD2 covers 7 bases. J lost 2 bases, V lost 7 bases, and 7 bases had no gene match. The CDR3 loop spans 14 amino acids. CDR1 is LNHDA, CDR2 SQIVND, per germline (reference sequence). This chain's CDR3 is CASNITSVQETQYF. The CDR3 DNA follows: TGTGCCAGTAACATCACTAGCGTACAAGAGACCCAGTACTTC.

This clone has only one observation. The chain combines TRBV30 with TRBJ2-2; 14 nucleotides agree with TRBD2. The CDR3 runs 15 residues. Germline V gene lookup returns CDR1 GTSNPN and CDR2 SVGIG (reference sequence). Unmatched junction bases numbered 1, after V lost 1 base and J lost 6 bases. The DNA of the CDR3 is TGTGCCTGGAGTGGACTAGCGGGAGGGTCCGGGGAGCTGTTTTTT. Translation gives CAWSGLAGGSGELFF.

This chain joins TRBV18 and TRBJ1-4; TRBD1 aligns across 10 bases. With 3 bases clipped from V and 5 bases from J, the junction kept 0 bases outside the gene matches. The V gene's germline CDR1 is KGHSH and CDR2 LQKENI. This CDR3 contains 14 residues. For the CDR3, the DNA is TGTGCCAGCTCACCGGGACAGGGGAATGAAAAACTGTTTTTT. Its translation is CASSPGQGNEKLFF.

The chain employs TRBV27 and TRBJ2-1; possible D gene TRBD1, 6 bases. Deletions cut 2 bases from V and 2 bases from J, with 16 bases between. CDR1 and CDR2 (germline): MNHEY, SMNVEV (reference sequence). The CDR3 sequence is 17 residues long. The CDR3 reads CASSLSTGRSPYNEQFF. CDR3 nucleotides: TGTGCCAGCAGTTTAAGTACAGGGCGATCTCCCTACAATGAGCAGTTCTTC.

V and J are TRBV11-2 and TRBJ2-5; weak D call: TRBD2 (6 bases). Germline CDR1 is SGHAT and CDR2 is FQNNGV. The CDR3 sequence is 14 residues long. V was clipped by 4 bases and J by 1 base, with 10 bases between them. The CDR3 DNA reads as TGTGCCAGCAGCTCCGCGGGACTCCAAGAGACCCAGTACTTC. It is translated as CASSSAGLQETQYF.

The CDR3 DNA reads as TGCGCCAGCAGCCAGGGACAGGGGAGCTCCTATAATTCACCCCTCCACTTT. This codes for CASSQGQGSSYNSPLHF. The chain links TRBV4-3 to TRBJ1-6; 10 positions match TRBD1. Germline values: CDR1 LGHNA, CDR2 YSLEER. Trimming took 3 bases from V and 0 from J; bases not matched to a gene: 2. This CDR3 has 17 amino acids.

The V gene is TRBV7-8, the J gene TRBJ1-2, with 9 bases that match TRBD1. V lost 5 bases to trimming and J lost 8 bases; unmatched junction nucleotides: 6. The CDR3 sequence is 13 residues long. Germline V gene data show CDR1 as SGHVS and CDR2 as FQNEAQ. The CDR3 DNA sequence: TGTGCCAGCAGCCGGGACAGGGCTAGGGGCTACACCTTC. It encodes CASSRDRARGYTF.

The DNA for the CDR3 is TGCGCCAGCAGCTTGGGGCACCCCACTGAAGCTTTCTTT. Translated, it gives CASSLGHPTEAFF. This sequence joins TRBV5-1 and TRBJ1-1; the D is unclear. CDR3 size: 13 residues. The ends were cut back, 0 bases at V and 4 bases at J, with 7 bases in the middle. Germline V gene data show CDR1 as SGHRS and CDR2 as YFSETQ. The full variable domain, its missing parts supplied by reference TRBV5-1 and TRBJ1-1, is KAGVTQTPRYLIKTRGQQVTLSCSPISGHRSVSWYQQTPGQGLQFLFEYFSETQRNKGNFPGRFSGRQFSNSRSEMNVSTLELGDSALYLCASSLGHPTEAFFGQGTRLTVV.

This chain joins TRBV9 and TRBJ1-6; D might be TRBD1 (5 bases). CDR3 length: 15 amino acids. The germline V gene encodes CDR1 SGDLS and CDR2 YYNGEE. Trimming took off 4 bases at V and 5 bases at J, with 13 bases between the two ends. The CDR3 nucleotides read TGTGCCAGCAGCCCTCAGGGTTTGGATAATTCACCCCTCCACTTT. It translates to CASSPQGLDNSPLHF.